This TCR beta chain is drawn from a study of identical twins. Healthy Caucasians, and only they, were the donors. The CDR3 is 12 amino acids. The V gene's germline CDR1 is LNHDA and CDR2 SQIVND (reference sequence). Trimming took off 5 bases at V and 9 bases at J, with 11 bases between the two ends. A universal primer site was incorporated via template switching, and the cDNA contained unique molecular identifiers. TCRdb re-called the 5' RACE reads through MiXCR, storing one row per CDR3 protein. The sample comprises hundreds of thousands of distinct CDR3 sequences, 9% to 15% of which are singletons, and around 1.5% rests with the top ten. Notes on this clonotype: No antigen is known for it.

Whole-study results and caveats: Out-of-frame alpha sequences shared by twins were enriched for low generation probability. Sharing of beta out-of-frame sequences by twins showed a weaker excess.

These data are also associated with another study on yellow fever vaccine responses in identical twins.

This TCR was recovered from a young woman in good health. Source material: PBMCs. V and J are TRBV19 and TRBJ2-1; no firm D call. The CDR3 DNA reads TGTGCCAGTAGTGCCCCCCGGAGTGAGCAGTTCTTC. Encoded protein: CASSAPRSEQFF.